The TCR beta chain under discussion was sequenced for a study of technical replicates of blood from several donors. Only in-frame clones appear in the TCRdb table, and some are missing; sequencing was by immunoSEQ multiplex PCR. Among 75,000 to 95,000 clones, 90% to 95% were seen once, and the ten largest hold approximately 0.42%. Germline loops: CDR1 MDHEN, CDR2 SYDVKM. The V end was cut by 6 bases, the J end by 1 base, with 13 bases between. The CDR3 extends over 14 amino acids. Sequenced: T cells isolated from PBMCs. This receptor was taken from a human donor in good health. The chain links TRBV28 to TRBJ2-7; tentatively, D is TRBD2 (6 bases). The CDR3: CASRPRDSSYEQYF. CDR3 coding DNA: TGTGCCAGCAGGCCCAGGGACTCTTCCTACGAGCAGTACTTC.